This T cell receptor (beta chain) was identified in a study of regulatory T cells in long-lasting Graves disease. Arm-PCR of CDR3 regions and iRepertoire HTBI primers were used to build TCR beta libraries. Each CDR3 protein gets one entry after TCRdb re-called the multiplex PCR reads with MiXCR. The sample shows 520,000 or so distinct CDR3 sequences, around 11% of them seen only once. Time point specified: newly diagnosed GD, antithyroid drugs for less than 3 months. Preparation of the TCR library used RNA extracted from PBMCs. The CDR3 length is 17 residues. Germline lookup yields CDR1 SGHVS and CDR2 FQNEAQ. Trimming cost V 2 bases and J 4 bases; bases outside gene matches: 13. This clonotype has a count of ten or more. These data also formed part of another study, on T cells in Graves' hyperthyroidism and ophthalmopathy. That study reports: Most thyroid-expanded clonotypes above 0.001 were also found in blood.

This chain links TRBV7-8 with TRBJ2-5, with 7 bases matching TRBD1. The clonotype comes from a woman aged 25 to 39 with Graves disease. The sequenced sample was peripheral blood mononuclear cells (PBMCs), obtained at new diagnosis, from a patient treated with antithyroid drugs. The CDR3, as DNA: TGTGCCAGCAGCTTATTGAATGAGACAGGGTTAGGAGAGACCCAGTACTTC. Translating gives CASSLLNETGLGETQYF. The full variable domain, completed using reference TRBV7-8 and TRBJ2-5, is GAGVSQSPRYKVAKRGQDVALRCDPISGHVSLFWYQQALGQGPEFLTYFQNEAQLDKSGLPSDRFFAERPEGSVSTLKIQRTQQEDSAVYLCASSLLNETGLGETQYFGPGTRLLVL.